This T cell receptor beta chain was profiled in a study of Graves' ophthalmopathy and Graves' hyperthyroidism. Amplification targeted the TCR beta CDR3 regions, with RNA transcripts as the source material. First-round RT-PCR employed HTBI primers, with a second-round multiplex PCR after it. Each CDR3 protein is one row after TCRdb ran MiXCR on the multiplex PCR reads. The table shows 660,000 or so distinct CDR3 sequences, with about two fifths occurring only once. This clonotype was counted ten times or more. Its specificity is unknown. Pregnant or lactating patients and those with other autoimmune diseases or uncontrolled infections were excluded. Clinicians made diagnoses from clinical symptoms, serum thyroxine, TRAb, thyroid ultrasound and orbital computed tomography. Study-level results: Ophthalmopathy versus stable hyperthyroidism: 13-signature model gave around 90% sensitivity, approximately 80% specificity.

V was cut by 5 bases and J by 5 bases, with 12 bases left in between. This CDR3 is built from 13 residues. Germline V CDR1 and CDR2: SEHNR, FQNEAQ (reference sequence). Sequenced input: peripheral blood. The rearrangement links TRBV7-9 to TRBJ1-1; D is ambiguous. The source of this sequence is an adult man with Graves' ophthalmopathy. The chain's CDR3 is CASSVGSWTEAFF. DNA for the CDR3: TGTGCCAGCAGCGTCGGTTCCTGGACTGAAGCTTTCTTT.